This T cell receptor beta chain was found in a study of beta chain features in type 1 diabetes. A remark on this clone: The antigen is undetermined.

The study's findings and limits: Shorter TCRB CDR3s, moderately but significantly so, marked every one of the four CD4+ subsets in Type 1 diabetes patients.

CDR3 length equals 10 residues. Germline V gene data show CDR1 as SNHLY and CDR2 as FYNNEI. V lost 9 bases, J lost 3 bases, and 3 bases lay in between. Every bit of the isolated RNA underwent reverse transcription, so sequencing read expressed TCRB transcripts. Assay: immunoSEQ multiplex PCR; the TCRdb copy retains only in-frame clones and omits some. The sample carries around 600,000 clones, 9.5% to 15% recorded once. Sequencing was carried out using naive CD4+ T cells from blood. This chain uses TRBV2 with TRBJ1-3; D remains unclear. The sequence derives from a man aged 25 to 40 with type 1 diabetes. The CDR3, as DNA: TGTGCCAGTTATGGAAACACCATATATTTT. This sequence encodes CASYGNTIYF.